The present entry profiles one T cell receptor (beta chain) with its context. Its antigen is unknown. Qualities for individual bases were not recorded, and no much larger clone is one base off. The data originate from a study of control samples from healthy donors and cancer patients (dated by TCRdb to 2020 to 2022). The method was the immunoSEQ multiplex PCR assay. TCRdb re-hosts the immuneACCESS table, in-frame sequences only. Its copies lack some clones; in the studies checked, an unresolved V gene accounts for under half of them, and the cause for the rest is not known. This sample lists 150,000 to 200,000 clones; approximately 92% were detected once. More than 1.2% of the sample is held by the ten biggest clonotypes. The CDR3 starts with the cysteine, ends with the phenylalanine, and has 16 residues. Only CDR3 DNA is held: 48 bases, read in frame from base 1. CDR1 is given as KGHSH and CDR2 as LQKENI, both from the germline V gene. Deletion took 2 bases off V and 0 bases off J, with a span of 11 bases between the germline ends.

The sequence is built from TRBV18 and TRBJ1-3; the D gene lacks a confident call. Input material: blood. The sequence was obtained from a man aged 18 to 30 in good health. The DNA reads TGTGCCAGCTCACCAGCAGGCTTCACCTCTGGAAACACCATATATTTT. Translated, it gives CASSPAGFTSGNTIYF.